This T cell receptor beta chain was sequenced for a study of T cells in Graves' hyperthyroidism and ophthalmopathy. General observations from the study: A 13 V-J signature model discriminated ophthalmopathy versus stable hyperthyroidism.

Using RNA transcripts as the source, TCR beta CDR3 regions were amplified. HTBI primers were the set used in a first-round RT-PCR of the TCR CDR3. A single record per CDR3 protein comes from TCRdb applying MiXCR to the multiplex PCR reads. This table has roughly 300,000 distinct CDR3 sequences, roughly 13% appearing once. Trimming stripped 6 bases from V and 0 bases from J, with 9 bases between. This CDR3 spans 14 amino acids. From germline, CDR1 is DFQATT and CDR2 SNEGSKA (reference sequence). The study defined stable Graves' hyperthyroidism as no ophthalmopathy progression within 18 months. Recently diagnosed hyperthyroidism of less than 2 months' duration affected patients aged 18 to 65. This clonotype was counted once. What it binds is not known.

The sequenced sample consisted of blood. The origin of this receptor is a woman in her thirties with Graves' hyperthyroidism. The rearrangement links TRBV20-1 to TRBJ2-6; tentative D call: TRBD1 (6 bases). CDR3 loop: CSAPDSSGANVLTF. The DNA for the CDR3 is TGCAGTGCGCCGGACAGCTCTGGGGCCAACGTCCTGACTTTC.